The source of this T cell receptor (beta chain) is a study of blood T cell dynamics during melanoma immunotherapy. On the study more broadly: First-line therapy was either pembrolizumab or nivolumab with ipilimumab for metastatic melanoma.

This sample's time point: pre-treatment baseline. Data came from immunoSEQ multiplex PCR; TCRdb stores just in-frame clones and leaves some out. In the table there are 15,000 to 20,000 clones, approximately 80% of which are singletons. CDR3 length: 16 amino acids. The V gene end was trimmed by 1 base and the J gene end by 6 bases; junction bases not matched to a gene: 7. Per germline, CDR1 SGHTA and CDR2 FQGTGA. The J gene is TRBJ2-3, the V gene TRBV7-3; 10 bases fit TRBD1. This TCR was recovered from a human donor with melanoma. The material sequenced was blood, taken from a patient treated with checkpoint blockade. The CDR3 here is CASSLRPTGGADTQYF. The CDR3 DNA follows: TGTGCCAGCAGCTTAAGACCGACAGGGGGCGCGGATACGCAGTATTTT.